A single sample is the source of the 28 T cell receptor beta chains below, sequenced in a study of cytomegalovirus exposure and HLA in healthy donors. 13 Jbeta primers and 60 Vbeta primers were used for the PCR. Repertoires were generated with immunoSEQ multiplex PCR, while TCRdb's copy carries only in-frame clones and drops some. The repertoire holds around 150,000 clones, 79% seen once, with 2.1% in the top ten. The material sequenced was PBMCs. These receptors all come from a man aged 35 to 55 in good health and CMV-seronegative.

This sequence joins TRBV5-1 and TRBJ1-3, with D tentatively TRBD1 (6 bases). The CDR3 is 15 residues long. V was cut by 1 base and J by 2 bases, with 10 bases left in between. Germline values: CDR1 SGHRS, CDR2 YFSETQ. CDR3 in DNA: TGCGCCAGCAGCTTGCGGGGGGGCACTGGAAACACCATATATTTT. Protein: CASSLRGGTGNTIYF.

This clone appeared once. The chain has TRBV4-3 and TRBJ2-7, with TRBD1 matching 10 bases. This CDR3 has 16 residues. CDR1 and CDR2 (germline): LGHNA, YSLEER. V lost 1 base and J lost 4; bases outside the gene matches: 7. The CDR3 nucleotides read TGCGCCAGCAGCCAAGGGGGGGGACAGGGGACTTACGAGCAGTACTTC. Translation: CASSQGGGQGTYEQYF.

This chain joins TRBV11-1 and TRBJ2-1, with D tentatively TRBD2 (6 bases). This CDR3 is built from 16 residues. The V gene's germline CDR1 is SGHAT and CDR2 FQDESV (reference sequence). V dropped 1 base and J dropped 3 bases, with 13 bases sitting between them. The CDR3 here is CASSLVGGRVYNEQFF. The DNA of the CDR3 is TGTGCCAGCAGCTTAGTAGGAGGGAGAGTCTACAATGAGCAGTTCTTC.

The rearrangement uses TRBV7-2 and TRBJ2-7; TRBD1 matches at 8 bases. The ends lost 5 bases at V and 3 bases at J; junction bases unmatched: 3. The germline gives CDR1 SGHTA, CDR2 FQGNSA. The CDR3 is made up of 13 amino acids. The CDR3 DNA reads TGTGCCAGCAGCCGGACAGGGTTCTACGAGCAGTACTTC. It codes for CASSRTGFYEQYF.

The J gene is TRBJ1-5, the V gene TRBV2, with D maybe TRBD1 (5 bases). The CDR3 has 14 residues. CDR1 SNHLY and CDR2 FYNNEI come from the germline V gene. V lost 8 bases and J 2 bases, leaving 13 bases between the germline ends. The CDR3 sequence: CASAGDGGNQPQHF. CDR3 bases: TGTGCCAGCGCGGGGGATGGGGGCAATCAGCCCCAGCATTTT. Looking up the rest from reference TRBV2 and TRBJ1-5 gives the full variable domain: EPEVTQTPSHQVTQMGQEVILRCVPISNHLYFYWYRQILGQKVEFLVSFYNNEISEKSEIFDDQFSVERPDGSNFTLKIRSTKLEDSAMYFCASAGDGGNQPQHFGDGTRLSIL.

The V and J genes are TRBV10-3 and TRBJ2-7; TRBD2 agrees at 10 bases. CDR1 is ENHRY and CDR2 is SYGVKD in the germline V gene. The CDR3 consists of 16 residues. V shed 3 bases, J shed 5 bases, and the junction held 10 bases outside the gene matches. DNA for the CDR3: TGTGCCATCAGTGATCCTTCTAGCGGGAGTTTCCACGAGCAGTACTTC. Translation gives CAISDPSSGSFHEQYF.

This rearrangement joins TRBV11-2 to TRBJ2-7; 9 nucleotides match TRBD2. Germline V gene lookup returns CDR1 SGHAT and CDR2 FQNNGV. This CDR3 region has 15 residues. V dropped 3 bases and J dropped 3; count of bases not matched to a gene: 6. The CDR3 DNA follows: TGTGCCAGCAGCTTTACGCTAGCGGGGCTCTACGAGCAGTACTTC. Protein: CASSFTLAGLYEQYF.

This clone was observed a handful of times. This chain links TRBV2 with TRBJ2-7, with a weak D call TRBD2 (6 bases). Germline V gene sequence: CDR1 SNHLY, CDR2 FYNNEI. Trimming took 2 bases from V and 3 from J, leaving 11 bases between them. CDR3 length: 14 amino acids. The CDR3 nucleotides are TGTGCCAGCAGTGAAACGGCGGGAAACTACGAGCAGTACTTC. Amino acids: CASSETAGNYEQYF.

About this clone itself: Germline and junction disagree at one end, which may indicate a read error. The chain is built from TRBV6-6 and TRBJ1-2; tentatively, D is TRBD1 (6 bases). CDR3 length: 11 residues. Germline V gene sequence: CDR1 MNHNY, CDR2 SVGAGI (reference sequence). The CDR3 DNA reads TGTGCCAGCAGAGGGGACACCGGCTACACTTTC. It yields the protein CASRGDTGYTF.

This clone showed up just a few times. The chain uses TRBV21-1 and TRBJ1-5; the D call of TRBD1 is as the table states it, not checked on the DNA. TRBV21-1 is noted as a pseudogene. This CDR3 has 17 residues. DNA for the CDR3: TGTGCCAGCAGCAAATTTGGGAGGGACAGGGACAATCAGCCCCAGCATTTT. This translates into CASSKFGRDRDNQPQHF.

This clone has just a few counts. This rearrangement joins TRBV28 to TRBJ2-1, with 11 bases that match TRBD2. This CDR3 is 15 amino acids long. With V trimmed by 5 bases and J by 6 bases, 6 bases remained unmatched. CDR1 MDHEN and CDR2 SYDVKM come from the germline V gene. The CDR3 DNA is TGTGCCAGCAGTAGCCTACTAGCGGGAGTCAATGAGCAGTTCTTC. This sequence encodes CASSSLLAGVNEQFF.

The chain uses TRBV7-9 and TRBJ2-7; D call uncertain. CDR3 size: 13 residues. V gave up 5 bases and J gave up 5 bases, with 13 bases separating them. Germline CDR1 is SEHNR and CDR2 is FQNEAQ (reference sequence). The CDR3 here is CASSHPESHEQYF. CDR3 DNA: TGTGCCAGCAGCCATCCCGAGTCCCACGAGCAGTACTTC.

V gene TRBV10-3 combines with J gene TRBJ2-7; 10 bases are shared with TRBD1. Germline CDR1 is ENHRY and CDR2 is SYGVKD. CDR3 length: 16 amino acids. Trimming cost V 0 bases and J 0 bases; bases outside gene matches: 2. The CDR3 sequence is CAISESRTGGSYEQYF. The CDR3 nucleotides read TGTGCCATCAGTGAGTCGCGGACAGGGGGCTCCTACGAGCAGTACTTC.

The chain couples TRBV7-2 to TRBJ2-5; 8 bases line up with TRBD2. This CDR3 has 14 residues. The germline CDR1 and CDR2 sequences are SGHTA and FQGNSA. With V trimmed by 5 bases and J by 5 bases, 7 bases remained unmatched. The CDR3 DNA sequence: TGTGCCAGCAGCCTAAGAGCGGGAGTGGAGACCCAGTACTTC. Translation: CASSLRAGVETQYF. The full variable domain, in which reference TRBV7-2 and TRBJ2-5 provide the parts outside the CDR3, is GAGVSQSPSNKVTEKGKDVELRCDPISGHTALYWYRQSLGQGLEFLIYFQGNSAPDKSGLPSDRFSAERTGGSVSTLTIQRTQQEDSAVYLCASSLRAGVETQYFGPGTRLLVL.

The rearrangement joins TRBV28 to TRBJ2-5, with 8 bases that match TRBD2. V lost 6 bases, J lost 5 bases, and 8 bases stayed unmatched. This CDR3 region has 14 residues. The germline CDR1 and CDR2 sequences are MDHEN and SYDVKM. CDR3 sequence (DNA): TGTGCCAGCAGGAAAGCGGGAGCGGGGGAGACCCAGTACTTC. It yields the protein CASRKAGAGETQYF.

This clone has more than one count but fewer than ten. DNA for the CDR3: TGTGCCAGCAGGGGGGGGTCCTACGAGCAGTACTTC. Amino acid sequence: CASRGGSYEQYF. The V and J genes are TRBV5-6 and TRBJ2-7; 7 bases agree with TRBD2. CDR3 length: 12 amino acids. With 5 bases clipped from V and 1 base from J, the junction kept 0 bases outside the gene matches. Germline V gives CDR1 SGHDT, CDR2 YYEEEE.

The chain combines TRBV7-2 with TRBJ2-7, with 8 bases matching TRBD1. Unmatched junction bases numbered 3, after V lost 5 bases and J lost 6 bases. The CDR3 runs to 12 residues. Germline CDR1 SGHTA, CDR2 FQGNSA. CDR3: CASSPTGGEQYF. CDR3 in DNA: TGTGCCAGCAGCCCTACAGGGGGCGAGCAGTACTTC. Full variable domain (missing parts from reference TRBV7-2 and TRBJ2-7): GAGVSQSPSNKVTEKGKDVELRCDPISGHTALYWYRQSLGQGLEFLIYFQGNSAPDKSGLPSDRFSAERTGGSVSTLTIQRTQQEDSAVYLCASSPTGGEQYFGPGTRLTVT.

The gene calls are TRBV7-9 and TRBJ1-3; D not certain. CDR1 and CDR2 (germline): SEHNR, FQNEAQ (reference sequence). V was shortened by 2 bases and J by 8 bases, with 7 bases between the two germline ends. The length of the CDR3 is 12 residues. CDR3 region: CASSLLGDTIYF. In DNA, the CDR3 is TGTGCCAGCAGCTTACTCGGGGACACCATATATTTT.

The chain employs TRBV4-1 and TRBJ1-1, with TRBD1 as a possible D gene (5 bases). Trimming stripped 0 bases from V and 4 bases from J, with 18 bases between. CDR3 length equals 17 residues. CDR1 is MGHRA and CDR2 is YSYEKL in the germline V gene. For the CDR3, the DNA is TGCGCCAGCAGCCAAGACCCATCCCTTCAGGGCGGCACTGAAGCTTTCTTT. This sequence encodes CASSQDPSLQGGTEAFF.

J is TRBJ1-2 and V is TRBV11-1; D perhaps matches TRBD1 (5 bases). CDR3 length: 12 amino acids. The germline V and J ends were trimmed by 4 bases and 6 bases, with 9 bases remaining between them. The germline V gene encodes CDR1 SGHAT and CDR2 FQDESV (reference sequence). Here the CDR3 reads CASSSDIHGYTF. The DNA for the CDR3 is TGTGCCAGCAGCTCGGACATCCATGGCTACACCTTC. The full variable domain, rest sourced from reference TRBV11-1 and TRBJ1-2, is EAEVAQSPRYKITEKSQAVAFWCDPISGHATLYWYRQILGQGPELLVQFQDESVVDDSQLPKDRFSAERLKGVDSTLKIQPAELGDSAMYLCASSSDIHGYTFGSGTRLTVV.

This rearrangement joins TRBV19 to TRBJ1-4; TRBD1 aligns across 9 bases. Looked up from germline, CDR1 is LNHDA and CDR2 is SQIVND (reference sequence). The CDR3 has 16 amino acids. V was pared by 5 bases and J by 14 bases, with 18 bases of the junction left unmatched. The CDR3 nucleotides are TGTGCCAGTAGTTCCGTCCCCGGGACAGGGTGGAAAAGGCTGTTTTTT. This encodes CASSSVPGTGWKRLFF.

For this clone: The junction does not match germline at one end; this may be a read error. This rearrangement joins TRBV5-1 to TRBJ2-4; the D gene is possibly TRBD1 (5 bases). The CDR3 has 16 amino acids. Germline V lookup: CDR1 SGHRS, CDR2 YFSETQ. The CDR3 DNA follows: TGCGCCAGCAGCTTGGACCCAGTTGGGGCCAAAAACAGTCAGTACTTC. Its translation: CASSLDPVGAKNSQYF.

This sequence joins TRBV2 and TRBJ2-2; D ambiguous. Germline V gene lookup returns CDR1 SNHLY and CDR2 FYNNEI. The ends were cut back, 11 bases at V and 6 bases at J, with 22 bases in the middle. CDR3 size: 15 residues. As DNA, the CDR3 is TGTGCCGGTCGCGCCAGCCCGAGGATCGCCGGGGAGCTGTTTTTT. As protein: CAGRASPRIAGELFF.

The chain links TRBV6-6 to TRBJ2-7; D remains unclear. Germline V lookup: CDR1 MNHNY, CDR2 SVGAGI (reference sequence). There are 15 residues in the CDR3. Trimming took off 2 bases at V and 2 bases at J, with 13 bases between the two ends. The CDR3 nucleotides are TGTGCCAGCAGTTACAGTCAGGTCAAGGCCTACGAGCAGTACTTC. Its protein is CASSYSQVKAYEQYF.

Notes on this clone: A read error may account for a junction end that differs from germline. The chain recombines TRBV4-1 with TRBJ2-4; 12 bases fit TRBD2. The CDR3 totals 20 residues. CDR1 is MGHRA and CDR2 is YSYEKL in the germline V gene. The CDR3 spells CASSQVPGLAGQRTKNSQYF. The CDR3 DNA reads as TGCGCCAGCAGCCAAGTGCCGGGACTAGCGGGCCAAAGAACCAAAAACAGTCAGTACTTC.

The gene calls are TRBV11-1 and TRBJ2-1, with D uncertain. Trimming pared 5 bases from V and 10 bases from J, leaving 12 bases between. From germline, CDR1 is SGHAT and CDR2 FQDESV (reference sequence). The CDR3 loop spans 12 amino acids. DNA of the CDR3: TGTGCCAGCAGCCTATCCCTGAGCGAGCAGTTCTTC. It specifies CASSLSLSEQFF.

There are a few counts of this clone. CDR3 region: CASSLAKTGGSNGEQYF. As DNA, the CDR3 is TGTGCCAGCAGCTTAGCGAAAACAGGGGGCAGTAACGGCGAGCAGTACTTC. The rearrangement joins TRBV11-2 to TRBJ2-7, with 9 positions matching TRBD1. This CDR3 comprises 17 residues. V shed 1 base, J shed 6 bases, and the junction held 13 bases outside the gene matches. The germline CDR1 and CDR2 sequences are SGHAT and FQNNGV.

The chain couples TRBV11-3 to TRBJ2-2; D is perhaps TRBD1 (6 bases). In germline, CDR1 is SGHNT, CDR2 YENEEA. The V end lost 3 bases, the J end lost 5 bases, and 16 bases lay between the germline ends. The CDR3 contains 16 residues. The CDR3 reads CASSLSWGQGTGELFF. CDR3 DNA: TGTGCCAGCAGCTTGTCCTGGGGGCAAGGGACCGGGGAGCTGTTTTTT.